This T cell receptor beta chain was identified during a study of shared clonotypes between healthy human individuals. Study-level findings and limits: A generally larger estimated richness was seen in naive subsets than in memory subsets. Donor scarcity curtailed the genetic and exposure-history diversity represented herein. Shared across a few donors were around 5% of the naive CD4 clonotypes.

The CDR3 is 16 amino acids. Between the trimmed V and J ends, which lost 2 bases and 2 bases, there was a span of 10 bases. Germline assignment: CDR1 KGHSH and CDR2 LQKENI. Per the authors' pipeline: Filtering differed because ImmunoSEQ produced junction-only sequences that carried no quality scores. The table came from immunoSEQ multiplex PCR; TCRdb's copy has only in-frame clones and leaves some out. That table is the source of V, J and clone size, and D and trimming were worked out from the DNA. Here the sample spans about 2.4 million clones, 80% to 95% being singletons. This clone was observed once. Its cognate antigen is unknown.

Specimen: naive CD4+ T cells from PBMCs. Subset given: CD45RA+ positively selected. V and J are TRBV18 and TRBJ2-6; the D call may be TRBD1 or TRBD2 (5 bases each). The origin of this receptor is a man between 18 and 35 years old in good health. Some clones in this sample may be carry-over from other donors' samples. The CDR3 sequence: CASSPRTGPGANVLTF. CDR3 DNA sequence: TGTGCCAGCTCACCAAGGACGGGGCCTGGGGCCAACGTCCTGACTTTC.